This T cell receptor (beta chain) was retrieved from a study of shared clonotypes between healthy human individuals. Each PCR replicate from the sorted subsets contained about 180 ng DNA, which is some 31,000 T cell genomes. As originally analysed: Filtering differed, since immunoSEQ gave only junction sequences and no quality scores. Here immunoSEQ multiplex PCR was the method, and the copy in TCRdb shows in-frame clones only, minus some. V, J and clone size are those of that table, while D and trimming were read from the DNA. This table holds roughly 2.1 million clones, 85% to 95% found once. Naive CD8 isolation took CD45RO-negative cells positively selected for CCR7 and excluded terminally differentiated effector memory CD45RA+ cells. Trimming pared 3 bases from V and 6 bases from J, leaving 15 bases between. The CDR3 length is 14 residues. Germline V lookup: CDR1 LNHDA, CDR2 SQIVND (reference sequence).

Sequenced: naive CD8+ T cells from PBMCs. The chain employs TRBV19 and TRBJ2-7; weak D call: TRBD1 (6 bases). The TCR comes from a man younger than 35 in good health. Some clones in this sample may be carry-over from other donors' samples. As DNA, the CDR3 is TGTGCCAGTAGTATCCAACAGGGACCTGGCGAGCAGTACTTC. Its translation: CASSIQQGPGEQYF.